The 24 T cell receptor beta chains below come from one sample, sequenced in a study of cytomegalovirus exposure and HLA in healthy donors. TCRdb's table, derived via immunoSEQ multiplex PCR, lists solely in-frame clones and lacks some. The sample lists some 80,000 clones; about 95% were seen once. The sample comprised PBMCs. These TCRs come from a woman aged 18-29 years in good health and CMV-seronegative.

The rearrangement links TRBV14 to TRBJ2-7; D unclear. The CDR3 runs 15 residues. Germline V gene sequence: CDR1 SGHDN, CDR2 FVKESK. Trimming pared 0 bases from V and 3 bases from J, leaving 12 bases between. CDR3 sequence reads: CASSQDAGTFYEQYF. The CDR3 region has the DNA TGTGCCAGCAGCCAAGATGCAGGCACCTTCTACGAGCAGTACTTC.

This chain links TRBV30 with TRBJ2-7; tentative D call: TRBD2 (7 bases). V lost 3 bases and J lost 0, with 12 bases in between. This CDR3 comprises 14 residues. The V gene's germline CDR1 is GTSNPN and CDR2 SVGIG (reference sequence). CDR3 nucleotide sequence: TGTGCCTGGAGCAAGGGGGGGAGCTCCTACGAGCAGTACTTC. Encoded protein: CAWSKGGSSYEQYF.

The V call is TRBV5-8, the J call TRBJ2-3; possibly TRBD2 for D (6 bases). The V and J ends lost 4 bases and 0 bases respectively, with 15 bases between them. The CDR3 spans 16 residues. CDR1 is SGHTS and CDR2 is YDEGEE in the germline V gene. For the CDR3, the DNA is TGTGCCAGCAGCGCCCGTGGGCGGGAAAGCACAGATACGCAGTATTTT. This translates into CASSARGRESTDTQYF. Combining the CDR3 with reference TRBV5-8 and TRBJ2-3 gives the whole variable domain EAGVTQSPTHLIKTRGQQATLRCSPISGHTSVYWYQQALGLGLQFLLWYDEGEERNRGNFPPRFSGRQFPNYSSELNVNALELEDSALYLCASSARGRESTDTQYFGPGTRLTVL.

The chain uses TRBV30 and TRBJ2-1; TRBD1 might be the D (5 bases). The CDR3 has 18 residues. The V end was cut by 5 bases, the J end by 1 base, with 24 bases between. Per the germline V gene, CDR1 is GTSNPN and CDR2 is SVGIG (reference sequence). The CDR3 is CAWAIGVSSSGSYNEQFF. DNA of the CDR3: TGTGCCTGGGCTATAGGAGTATCGAGCTCAGGGTCCTACAATGAGCAGTTCTTC.

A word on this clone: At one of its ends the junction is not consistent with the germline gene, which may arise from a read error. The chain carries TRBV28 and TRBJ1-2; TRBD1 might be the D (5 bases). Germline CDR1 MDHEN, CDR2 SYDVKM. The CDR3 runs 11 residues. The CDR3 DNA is TGTGCCAGCAGTTTAGGGGGGGATAATGCCTTC. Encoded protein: CASSLGGDNAF.

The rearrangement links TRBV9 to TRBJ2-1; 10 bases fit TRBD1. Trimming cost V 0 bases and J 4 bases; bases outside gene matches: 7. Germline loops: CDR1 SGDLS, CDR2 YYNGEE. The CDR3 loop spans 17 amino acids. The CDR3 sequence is CASSVDPDRGSYNEQFF. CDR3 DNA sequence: TGTGCCAGCAGCGTAGATCCGGACAGGGGGTCTTACAATGAGCAGTTCTTC.

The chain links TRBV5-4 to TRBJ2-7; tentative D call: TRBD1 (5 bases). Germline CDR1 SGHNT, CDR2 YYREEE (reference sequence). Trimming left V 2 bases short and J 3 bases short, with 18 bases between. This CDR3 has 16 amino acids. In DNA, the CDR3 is TGTGCCAGCAGCTTACAAAGGACCGGACAATACTACGAGCAGTACTTC. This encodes CASSLQRTGQYYEQYF.

The CDR3 region has the DNA TGTGCCAGCAGGGGGGGTCCGGGAGCCAGGGAGCTTGGTGGCTACACCTTC. Translation: CASRGGPGARELGGYTF. This sequence joins TRBV9 and TRBJ1-2; D is possibly TRBD1 (5 bases). The length of the CDR3 is 17 residues. Trimming stripped 5 bases from V and 7 bases from J, with 27 bases between. CDR1 SGDLS and CDR2 YYNGEE come from the germline V gene.

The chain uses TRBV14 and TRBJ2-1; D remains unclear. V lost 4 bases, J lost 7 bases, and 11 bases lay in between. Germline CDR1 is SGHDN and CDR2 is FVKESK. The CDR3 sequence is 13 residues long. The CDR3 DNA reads TGTGCCAGCAGCCTCCAGACCGGGAATGAGCAGTTCTTC. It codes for CASSLQTGNEQFF.

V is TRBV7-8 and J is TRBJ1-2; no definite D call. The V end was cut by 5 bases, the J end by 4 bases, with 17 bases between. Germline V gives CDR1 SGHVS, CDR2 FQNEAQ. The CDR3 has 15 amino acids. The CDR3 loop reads CASSATLQQFYGYTF. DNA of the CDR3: TGTGCCAGCAGCGCCACGTTACAGCAATTCTATGGCTACACCTTC.

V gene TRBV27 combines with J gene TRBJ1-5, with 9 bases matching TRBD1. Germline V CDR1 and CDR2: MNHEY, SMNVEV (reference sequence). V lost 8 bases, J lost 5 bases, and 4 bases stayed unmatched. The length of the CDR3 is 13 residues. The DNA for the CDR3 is TGTGCCAGCGGGACAGGGTGGGATCAGCCCCAGCATTTT. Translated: CASGTGWDQPQHF.

The CDR3 DNA reads as TGCGCCAGCAGCCAAGAACGAGCGGGAGAAGGCTACGAGCAGTACTTC. Translation: CASSQERAGEGYEQYF. J is TRBJ2-7 and V is TRBV4-1; 8 nucleotides line up with TRBD2. V lost 0 bases, J lost 3 bases, and 7 bases stayed unmatched. There are 16 residues in the CDR3. Germline CDR1 MGHRA, CDR2 YSYEKL.

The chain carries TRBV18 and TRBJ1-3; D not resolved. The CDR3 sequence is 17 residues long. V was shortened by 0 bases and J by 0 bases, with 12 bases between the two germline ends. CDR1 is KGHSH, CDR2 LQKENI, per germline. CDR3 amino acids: CASSPPPPGISGNTIYF. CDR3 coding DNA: TGTGCCAGCTCACCACCCCCCCCAGGCATCTCTGGAAACACCATATATTTT.

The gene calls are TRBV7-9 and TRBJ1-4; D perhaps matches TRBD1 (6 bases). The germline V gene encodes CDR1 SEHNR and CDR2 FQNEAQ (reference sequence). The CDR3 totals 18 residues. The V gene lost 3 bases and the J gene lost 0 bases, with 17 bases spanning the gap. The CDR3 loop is CASSFPRFQGPTNEKLFF. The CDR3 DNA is TGTGCCAGCAGCTTCCCCAGGTTCCAGGGGCCAACTAATGAAAAACTGTTTTTT.

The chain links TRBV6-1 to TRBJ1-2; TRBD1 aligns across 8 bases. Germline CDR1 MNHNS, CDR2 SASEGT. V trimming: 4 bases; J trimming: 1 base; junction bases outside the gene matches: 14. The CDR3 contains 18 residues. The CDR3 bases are TGTGCCAGCAGTGTCTTTTGGGGACAGGAGGTTGTTAACTATGGCTACACCTTC. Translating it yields CASSVFWGQEVVNYGYTF.

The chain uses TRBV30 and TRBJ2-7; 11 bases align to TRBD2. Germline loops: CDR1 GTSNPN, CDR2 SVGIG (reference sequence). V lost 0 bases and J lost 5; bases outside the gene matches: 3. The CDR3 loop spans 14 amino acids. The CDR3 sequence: CAWSVGSGRDEQYF. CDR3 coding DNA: TGTGCCTGGAGTGTAGGTAGCGGGAGGGACGAGCAGTACTTC.

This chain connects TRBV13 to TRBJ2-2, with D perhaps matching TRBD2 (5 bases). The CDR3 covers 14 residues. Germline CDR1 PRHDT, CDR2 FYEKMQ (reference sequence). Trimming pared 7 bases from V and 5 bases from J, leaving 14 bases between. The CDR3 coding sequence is TGTGCCAGCATCCTTCGAACGGGAACCGGGGAGCTGTTTTTT. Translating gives CASILRTGTGELFF. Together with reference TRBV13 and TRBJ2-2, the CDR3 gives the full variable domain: AAGVIQSPRHLIKEKRETATLKCYPIPRHDTVYWYQQGPGQDPQFLISFYEKMQSDKGSIPDRFSAQQFSDYHSELNMSSLELGDSALYFCASILRTGTGELFFGEGSRLTVL.

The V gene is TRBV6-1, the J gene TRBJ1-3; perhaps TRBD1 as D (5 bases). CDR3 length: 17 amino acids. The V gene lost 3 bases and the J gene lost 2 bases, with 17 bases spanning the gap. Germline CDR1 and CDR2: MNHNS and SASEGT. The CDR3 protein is CASSDGGRGYTGNTIYF. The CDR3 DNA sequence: TGTGCCAGCAGTGACGGGGGTCGGGGGTATACTGGAAACACCATATATTTT.

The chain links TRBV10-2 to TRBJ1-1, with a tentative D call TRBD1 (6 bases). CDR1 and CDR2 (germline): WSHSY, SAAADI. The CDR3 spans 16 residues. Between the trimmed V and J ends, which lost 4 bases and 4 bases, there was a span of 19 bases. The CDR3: CASSATSLRGATEAFF. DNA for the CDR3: TGCGCCAGCAGTGCTACCAGCCTGCGGGGGGCCACTGAAGCTTTCTTT.

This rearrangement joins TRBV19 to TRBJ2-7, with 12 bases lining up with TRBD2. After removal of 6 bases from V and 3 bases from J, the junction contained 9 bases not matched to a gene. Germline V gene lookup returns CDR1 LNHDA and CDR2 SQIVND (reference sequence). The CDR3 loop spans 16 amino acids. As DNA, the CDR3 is TGTGCCAGTAGCCAACTAGCGGGAGGACCTAACTACGAGCAGTACTTC. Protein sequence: CASSQLAGGPNYEQYF.

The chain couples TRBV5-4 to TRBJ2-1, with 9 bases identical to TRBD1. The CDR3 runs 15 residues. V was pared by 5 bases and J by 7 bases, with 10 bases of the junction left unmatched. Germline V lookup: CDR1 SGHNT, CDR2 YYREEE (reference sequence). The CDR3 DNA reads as TGTGCCAGCAGGGGACCCGGGACAGGGACAAATGAGCAGTTCTTC. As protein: CASRGPGTGTNEQFF.

The CDR3 protein is CASSFGQGINGYTF. In DNA, the CDR3 is TGTGCCAGCAGTTTCGGACAGGGCATCAATGGCTACACCTTC. The gene calls are TRBV27 and TRBJ1-2, with TRBD1 matching over 8 bases. The length of the CDR3 is 14 residues. Germline loops: CDR1 MNHEY, CDR2 SMNVEV (reference sequence). J was trimmed by 6 bases and V by 3 bases; bases with no gene match: 6.

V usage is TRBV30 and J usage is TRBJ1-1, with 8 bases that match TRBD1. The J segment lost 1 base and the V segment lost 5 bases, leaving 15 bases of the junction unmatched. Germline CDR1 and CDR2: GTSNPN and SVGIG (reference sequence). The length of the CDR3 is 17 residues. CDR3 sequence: CAWGGTGGRKGNTEAFF. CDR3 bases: TGTGCCTGGGGTGGGACAGGTGGGCGGAAGGGGAACACTGAAGCTTTCTTT.

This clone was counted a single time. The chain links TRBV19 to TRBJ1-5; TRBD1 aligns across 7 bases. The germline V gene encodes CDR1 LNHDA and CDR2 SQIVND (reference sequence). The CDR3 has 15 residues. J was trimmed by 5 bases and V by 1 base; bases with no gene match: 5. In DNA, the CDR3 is TGTGCCAGTAGTATAGTTGGGACAGTGGATCAGCCCCAGCATTTT. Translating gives CASSIVGTVDQPQHF.